One sample yielded the 31 T cell receptor beta chains listed below, sequenced in a study of tumor-infiltrating lymphocytes in primary liver carcinoma. The tissue used was unsorted bulk material of roughly 17-33 mg. RNA and DNA were co-extracted from it with the AllPrep DNA/RNA mini kit. With 400 to 550 ng total RNA as template and a constant-region primer, TCR beta cDNA was made. Slightly modified ARM-PCR, run as three nested multiplex PCR rounds, produced the TCR beta libraries. The first two PCR rounds, roughly 10 cycles each, used TRBV1-TRBV30 forward primers and a C-beta reverse primer. MiXCR, run by TCRdb on the multiplex PCR reads, gives a single entry per CDR3 protein. The sample holds tens of thousands of distinct CDR3 sequences, roughly four fifths seen once. The sample was liver tumor tissue from sampling region 5. The subset was: tumor region T5, tumor centre. The receptors were sampled from a young woman with primary liver carcinoma and hepatitis B virus infection.

On this clonotype: In this CDR3 the conserved last residue, phenylalanine or tryptophan, is missing, so a read error is likely. The DNA is omitted, as the CDR3 cannot be located on it reliably, and the CDR3 follows TCRdb's listing. The J gene is TRBJ1-2, the V gene TRBV29-1. Germline assignment: CDR1 SQVTM and CDR2 ANQGSEA. The CDR3 length equals 12 residues, ends included. The CDR3 loop reads CSVVRWGGGFTS.

Concerning this clonotype: This CDR3 fails to terminate in the conserved phenylalanine or tryptophan, so it likely reflects a read error. The limits of the CDR3 on the DNA are not certain, so only TCRdb's listed CDR3 is given. The chain has TRBV11-2 and TRBJ2-7; the D call TRBD1 from the table was never checked on the DNA. Germline V lookup: CDR1 SGHAT, CDR2 FQNNGV. Counting both end residues, the CDR3 totals 17 amino acids. The CDR3 reads CASSTILGTVNSYELYL.

This clonotype was observed many times. Sequence at one end of the junction differs from germline and may be a read error. This chain links TRBV12-3 or TRBV12-4 with TRBJ2-7; 9 bases match TRBD2. The CDR3 extends over 14 amino acids. Here the CDR3 reads CASSLSREGVKQHF. CDR3 in DNA: TGTGCCAGCAGTTTATCGCGGGAGGGCGTGAAGCAGCACTTC.

As regards this clonotype: One junction end disagrees with the germline gene, perhaps due to a read error. The chain carries TRBV7-9 and TRBJ2-2, with D maybe TRBD2 (6 bases). The V gene's germline CDR1 is SEHNR and CDR2 FQNEAQ (reference sequence). The CDR3 runs 13 residues. CDR3: CASTGSGTEELFF. The CDR3 nucleotides are TGTGCCAGCACCGGGAGCGGTACCGAGGAGCTGTTTTTT.

V usage is TRBV6-6 and J usage is TRBJ2-1; D assignment may be TRBD1 or TRBD2 (5 bases each). CDR3 length: 18 amino acids. The germline V gene encodes CDR1 MNHNY and CDR2 SVGAGI (reference sequence). Trimming removed 5 bases at V and 3 bases at J, with 23 bases between. CDR3 sequence reads: CASSGPWGKNVFYNEQFF. CDR3 bases: TGTGCCAGCAGTGGGCCCTGGGGGAAGAATGTATTCTACAATGAGCAGTTCTTC.

This sequence joins TRBV11-2 and TRBJ1-3; D is undetermined. Trimming took off 0 bases at V and 0 bases at J, with 9 bases between the two ends. The CDR3 totals 16 residues. Germline V CDR1 and CDR2: SGHAT, FQNNGV. The CDR3 sequence: CASSLDLDYSGNTIYF. In DNA form, the CDR3 reads TGTGCCAGCAGCTTAGATCTAGACTACTCTGGAAACACCATATATTTT.

This clonotype was seen a single time. The rearrangement links TRBV11-2 to TRBJ2-1, with 11 bases aligning to TRBD2. The germline V gene has CDR1 SGHAT and CDR2 FQNNGV. This CDR3 is built from 16 residues. Losses at the gene ends were 5 bases for V and 7 bases for J; bases not matched to a gene: 10. CDR3 sequence: CASSASLAGGYNEQFF. CDR3 DNA: TGTGCCAGCAGCGCATCTCTAGCGGGAGGATATAATGAGCAGTTCTTC.

The rearrangement joins TRBV4-3 to TRBJ2-7, with D perhaps matching TRBD2 (6 bases). Germline assignment: CDR1 LGHNA and CDR2 YSLEER. V lost 6 bases, J lost 3 bases, and 27 bases lay in between. This CDR3 contains 18 residues. CDR3 protein: CASSQAVTEGHISYEQYF. Written as DNA, the CDR3 is TGCGCCAGCAGTCAGGCTGTGACGGAGGGTCACATTAGCTACGAGCAGTACTTC.

This chain joins TRBV30 and TRBJ2-3; possibly TRBD1 for D (5 bases). The CDR3 spans 12 residues. Trimming cost V 4 bases and J 10 bases, with 15 bases left between them. The germline V gene has CDR1 GTSNPN and CDR2 SVGIG (reference sequence). The CDR3 spells CAWNVRDSAQYF. The DNA for the CDR3 is TGTGCCTGGAATGTACGAGACAGTGCGCAGTATTTT.

To note about this clonotype: Its ends do not fully match the called genes, so a read error is possible. The chain links TRBV11-2 to TRBJ2-3, with D tentatively TRBD2 (6 bases). This CDR3 contains 16 residues. The germline V gene has CDR1 SGHAT and CDR2 FQNNGV. The CDR3 here is CASSSGSGRGTGMQYF. The CDR3 DNA is TGCGCCAGCAGCTCCGGGAGCGGGCGAGGCACAGGTATGCAGTATTTT. Based on the CDR3 plus reference TRBV11-2 and TRBJ2-3, the full variable domain is EAGVAQSPRYKIIEKRQSVAFWCNPISGHATLYWYQQILGQGPKLLIQFQNNGVVDDSQLPKDRFSAERLKGVDSTLKIQPAKLEDSAVYLCASSSGSGRGTGMQYFGPGTRLTVL.

In regard to this clonotype: In this CDR3 the conserved last residue, phenylalanine or tryptophan, is missing, so a read error is likely. The chain employs TRBV12-3 or TRBV12-4 and TRBJ1-1; 8 positions agree with TRBD1. The CDR3 runs to 13 residues. Trimming took 4 bases from V and 4 from J; bases not matched to a gene: 2. The CDR3 DNA follows: TGTGCCAGCAGTTCCACAGGGGGCACTGAAGCTTTCCTT. Translated, it gives CASSSTGGTEAFL.

V is TRBV6-7 and J is TRBJ2-4; D remains ambiguous. TRBV6-7 is sorted into the ORF group, with uncertain function. The CDR3 sequence is 20 residues long. With 0 bases removed from V and 13 bases from J, the gap between germline ends came to 34 bases. The CDR3 coding sequence is TGTGCCAGCAGTTACTCGTCGACGGAAGCACCCGCTCGCGCTAAAAACACCCAGTACTTC. Amino acid sequence: CASSYSSTEAPARAKNTQYF.

The chain is built from TRBV6-5 and TRBJ1-5; D unresolved. The CDR3 contains 13 residues. Germline CDR1 and CDR2: MNHEY and SVGAGI. Trimming removed 10 bases from V and 5 bases from J, with 15 bases in between. For the CDR3, the DNA is TGTGCCACCGGGAATGGGGTCCATCAGCCCCAGCATTTT. Encoded protein: CATGNGVHQPQHF.

By its share, this clonotype is medium-sized (0.01 to 0.1%). The V and J genes are TRBV6-2 or TRBV6-3 and TRBJ2-7; D uncertain. Germline V lookup: CDR1 MNHEY, CDR2 SVGEGT. Trimming removed 5 bases at V and 2 bases at J, with 10 bases between. This CDR3 region has 13 residues. The CDR3 here is CASSPSETYEQYF. Written as DNA, the CDR3 is TGTGCCAGCAGTCCCAGCGAGACCTACGAGCAGTACTTC.

The rearrangement links TRBV12-5 to TRBJ2-1; a weak D match, TRBD2 (5 bases). Trimming took off 6 bases at V and 12 bases at J, with 24 bases between the two ends. The germline gives CDR1 LGHNT, CDR2 FRNRAP. The CDR3 is 15 residues long. The DNA for the CDR3 is TGTGCTAGTGGGACCGTGACTACCCTTATGGATGGGCAGTTCTTC. Translation: CASGTVTTLMDGQFF. Filled out from reference TRBV12-5 and TRBJ2-1, the complete variable domain reads DARVTQTPRHKVTEMGQEVTMRCQPILGHNTVFWYRQTMMQGLELLAYFRNRAPLDDSGMPKDRFSAEMPDATLATLKIQPSEPRDSAVYFCASGTVTTLMDGQFFGPGTRLTVL.

In the case of this clonotype: Relative to the germline gene, one junction end is altered; a read error may explain this. V and J are TRBV11-2 and TRBJ1-2; no reliable D call. Per the germline V gene, CDR1 is SGHAT and CDR2 is FQNNGV. This CDR3 has 14 amino acids. This CDR3 reads CASSLREASYGHTF. CDR3 sequence (DNA): TGTGCCAGCAGTTTAAGGGAAGCTAGCTATGGCCACACCTTC.

Note on this clonotype: Relative to the germline gene, one junction end is altered; a read error may explain this. The genes are TRBV6-5 and TRBJ1-6, with D hard to call. This CDR3 spans 17 amino acids. Germline V gives CDR1 MNHEY, CDR2 SVGAGI. The DNA for the CDR3 is TGTGCCAGCAGTGGGAGGGCCTCGGGCTCCTATAGTTCAACCCTCCACTTT. Its protein product is CASSGRASGSYSSTLHF.

This clonotype has ten or more counts. The chain has TRBV7-9 and TRBJ2-7, with a tentative D call TRBD2 (6 bases). Germline V gene data show CDR1 as SEHNR and CDR2 as FQNEAQ (reference sequence). The V end was cut by 2 bases, the J end by 3 bases, with 11 bases between. CDR3 length equals 14 residues. CDR3 sequence: CASSLLGGVYEQYF. For the CDR3, the DNA is TGTGCCAGCAGCTTACTTGGCGGGGTCTACGAGCAGTACTTC. Together with reference TRBV7-9 and TRBJ2-7, the CDR3 gives the full variable domain: DTGVSQNPRHKITKRGQNVTFRCDPISEHNRLYWYRQTLGQGPEFLTYFQNEAQLEKSRLLSDRFSAERPKGSFSTLEIQRTEQGDSAMYLCASSLLGGVYEQYFGPGTRLTVT.

On this clonotype: Germline is not matched at one junction end, which may reflect a read error. The V gene is TRBV12-3 or TRBV12-4, the J gene TRBJ2-1; D is unresolved. The CDR3 length is 13 residues. CDR3 in DNA: TGTGCCAGTAGTTTACGGTTATTCGACGAGCAGTTCTTC. This codes for CASSLRLFDEQFF.

The count of this clonotype is one. Here the CDR3 omits its conserved ending phenylalanine or tryptophan, so a read error is the likely source. The V call is TRBV11-2, the J call TRBJ1-1; 11 bases map to TRBD1. The germline gives CDR1 SGHAT, CDR2 FQNNGV. The CDR3 spans 20 residues. The CDR3 protein is CASSAQDRGRKRWSNIEAFS. CDR3 nucleotide sequence: TGTGCCAGCAGCGCTCAGGACAGGGGGCGCAAGAGGTGGAGTAACATTGAAGCTTTCTCT.

This clonotype occurred many times. V and J are TRBV9 and TRBJ2-3; D uncertain. The CDR3 sequence is 12 residues long. V lost 4 bases and J 2 bases, leaving 5 bases between the germline ends. In germline, CDR1 is SGDLS, CDR2 YYNGEE. CDR3 nucleotide sequence: TGTGCCAGCAGCCCACACACAGATACGCAGTATTTT. It codes for CASSPHTDTQYF.

A remark on this clonotype: Given the absence of the conserved phenylalanine or tryptophan at the CDR3 end, a read error is likely. This chain connects TRBV4-3 to TRBJ2-1; 7 bases agree with TRBD2. The CDR3 is 16 residues long. The junction had 6 bases not matched to a gene; V was cut back by 4 bases and J by 0 bases. Germline V gives CDR1 LGHNA, CDR2 YSLEER. Here the CDR3 DNA reads TGCGCCAGCAGCCCAGATTGGGACTACTCCTACAATGAGCAGTTCTCC. Translation: CASSPDWDYSYNEQFS.

This clonotype occurred many times. The chain couples TRBV4-1 to TRBJ2-1; 11 nucleotides match TRBD2. V was clipped by 1 base and J by 6 bases; unmatched bases: 5. From germline, CDR1 is MGHRA and CDR2 YSYEKL. The CDR3 has 16 residues. CDR3 region: CASSQVLGTSGNEQFF. In DNA form, the CDR3 reads TGCGCCAGCAGCCAAGTGCTCGGGACTAGCGGCAATGAGCAGTTCTTC.

As regards this clonotype: It is unclear where the CDR3 begins or ends on the DNA, so no DNA is shown, and the CDR3 is as TCRdb lists it. V and J are TRBV6-5 and TRBJ1-2; TRBD1 is the table's D call and was not checked against the DNA. The CDR3 spans 15 residues, counting both ends. Germline CDR1 reads MNHEY; CDR2 reads SVGAGI. The CDR3 here is CDSSYSALRGYGCTF.

Of note for this clonotype: The final CDR3 position lacks the conserved phenylalanine or tryptophan, pointing to a likely read error. The chain recombines TRBV11-3 with TRBJ1-6; no clear D gene. This CDR3 has 15 amino acids. Trimming took 5 bases from V and 3 from J, leaving 11 bases between them. CDR1 is SGHNT and CDR2 is YENEEA in the germline V gene. This CDR3 is CASSIKRSYNSPLHY. In DNA, the CDR3 is TGTGCCAGCAGCATTAAGCGGAGCTATAATTCACCCCTCCACTAT.

A note on this clonotype: This may stem from a read error, because a much larger clone lies one nucleotide away. The V gene is TRBV6-1, the J gene TRBJ2-3, with D maybe TRBD1 (7 bases). Germline V gives CDR1 MNHNS, CDR2 SASEGT. The CDR3 has 13 residues. The CDR3 DNA sequence: TGTGCCAGCAGGGGCCAGGGGGGAAATACGCACTATTTT. Residues: CASRGQGGNTHYF.

Points on this clonotype: The CDR3 end shows no conserved phenylalanine or tryptophan, and so a read error is likely. The V call is TRBV5-4, the J call TRBJ2-7; TRBD2 matches at 8 bases. The length of the CDR3 is 15 residues. CDR1 is SGHNT, CDR2 YYREEE, per germline (reference sequence). In nucleotides, the CDR3 is TGTGCCAGCAGCCCCGGCGGGGGGTCCTCCTACAAGCAGTACTAC. Translated, it gives CASSPGGGSSYKQYY.

This clonotype was observed a handful of times. The chain recombines TRBV12-3 or TRBV12-4 with TRBJ1-5, with D possibly TRBD1 on 6 matching bases. This CDR3 spans 14 amino acids. CDR3 in amino acids: CVNSIRQGNQPQHF. CDR3 coding DNA: TGTGTCAACAGTATACGACAGGGCAATCAGCCCCAGCATTTT.

This clonotype was seen many times. The chain joins TRBV28 to TRBJ2-1; D is possibly TRBD2 (5 bases). Trimming pared 3 bases from V and 3 bases from J, leaving 12 bases between. The germline CDR1 and CDR2 sequences are MDHEN and SYDVKM. CDR3 length equals 15 residues. The CDR3 DNA sequence: TGTGCCAGCAGTTTTGGGTGGGAGCTCTACAATGAGCAGTTCTTC. Its protein product is CASSFGWELYNEQFF.

This clonotype has at least ten counts. This chain uses TRBV30 with TRBJ2-1, with 7 bases matching TRBD2. The germline gives CDR1 GTSNPN, CDR2 SVGIG (reference sequence). After removal of 0 bases from V and 9 bases from J, the junction contained 8 bases not matched to a gene. The CDR3 is made up of 14 amino acids. The CDR3: CAWSVGSGAPEQFF. Written as DNA, the CDR3 is TGTGCCTGGAGTGTGGGGAGCGGGGCACCTGAGCAGTTCTTC.

A note on this clonotype: Since the CDR3 does not end with the conserved phenylalanine or tryptophan, this likely comes from a read error. The rearrangement links TRBV11-2 to TRBJ2-7, with D perhaps TRBD1 or TRBD2 (5 bases each). The CDR3 runs 17 residues. Germline loops: CDR1 SGHAT, CDR2 FQNNGV. The CDR3 here is CAGSSLLGTVDSYEQYL. The CDR3 DNA follows: TGTGCCGGCAGCTCCCTACTGGGGACGGTGGACTCCTACGAGCAGTACTTA.